The 20 T cell receptor beta chains in this list originate from one sample, sequenced in a study of blood T cell repertoires in COVID-19. Method: immunoSEQ multiplex PCR; TCRdb's copy keeps in-frame clones and lacks some. The data hold over 150,000 clones, with 80% to 85% observed a single time. The sequencing input was peripheral blood. The receptor source for this set is a woman aged 60-75 years with acute or convalescent COVID-19.

This clone was counted between two and nine times. The chain employs TRBV24-1 and TRBJ1-1; 7 bases are a match to TRBD1. The germline gives CDR1 KGHDR, CDR2 SFDVKD. After removal of 2 bases from V and 1 base from J, the junction contained 3 bases not matched to a gene. The length of the CDR3 is 15 residues. CDR3 nucleotide sequence: TGTGCCACCAGTGATTCAAGGACAGGGAACACTGAAGCTTTCTTT. This gives the protein CATSDSRTGNTEAFF.

The chain is built from TRBV5-6 and TRBJ2-6; a possible D gene is TRBD1 (5 bases). The germline gives CDR1 SGHDT, CDR2 YYEEEE. V was shortened by 0 bases and J by 2 bases, with 6 bases between the two germline ends. The CDR3 consists of 15 residues. CDR3 nucleotides: TGTGCCAGCAGCTTGGAAGGGGCTGGGGCCAACGTCCTGACTTTC. It yields the protein CASSLEGAGANVLTF.

V is TRBV3-1 (or the pseudogene TRBV3-2) and J is TRBJ2-2; 10 nucleotides align to TRBD2. Germline loops: CDR1 LGHDT, CDR2 YNNKEL (reference sequence). Losses at the gene ends were 0 bases for V and 4 bases for J; bases not matched to a gene: 5. The CDR3 has 17 amino acids. In DNA form, the CDR3 reads TGTGCCAGCAGCCAAGATCGTATAGCGGGAGGCACCGGGGAGCTGTTTTTT. Translation gives CASSQDRIAGGTGELFF.

This clone has just one count. The chain carries TRBV9 and TRBJ1-2; 12 positions match TRBD1. CDR1 SGDLS and CDR2 YYNGEE come from the germline V gene. V trimming: 3 bases; J trimming: 4 bases; junction bases outside the gene matches: 4. CDR3 length equals 15 residues. The DNA for the CDR3 is TGTGCCAGCAGCGCCCGGGACAGGGGGCCCTATGGCTACACCTTC. Translation: CASSARDRGPYGYTF.

The chain combines TRBV6-2 or TRBV6-3 with TRBJ2-5; weak D call: TRBD2 (5 bases). The length of the CDR3 is 13 residues. The germline V gene encodes CDR1 MNHEY and CDR2 SVGEGT. Trimming took 3 bases from V and 5 from J, leaving 10 bases between them. CDR3 sequence (DNA): TGTGCCAGCAGTTATTCTAGCACGGAGACCCAGTACTTC. This sequence encodes CASSYSSTETQYF.

The rearrangement links TRBV5-1 to TRBJ2-7, with 9 bases fitting TRBD1. Trimming at V came to 4 bases and at J to 1 base, leaving 3 bases not matched to a gene. Germline CDR1 and CDR2: SGHRS and YFSETQ. This CDR3 is 14 amino acids long. The CDR3 DNA sequence: TGCGCCAGCAGCCAGGGGACAGGGTCCTACGAGCAGTACTTC. It translates to CASSQGTGSYEQYF. Filled out from reference TRBV5-1 and TRBJ2-7, the complete variable domain reads KAGVTQTPRYLIKTRGQQVTLSCSPISGHRSVSWYQQTPGQGLQFLFEYFSETQRNKGNFPGRFSGRQFSNSRSEMNVSTLELGDSALYLCASSQGTGSYEQYFGPGTRLTVT.

This clone was counted between two and nine times. The V call is TRBV24-1, the J call TRBJ1-1; 9 nucleotides match TRBD1. V trimming: 5 bases; J trimming: 1 base; junction bases outside the gene matches: 4. The germline V gene has CDR1 KGHDR and CDR2 SFDVKD. The CDR3 covers 15 residues. In DNA form, the CDR3 reads TGTGCCACCAGTGCCGCGACAGGGGGGAACACTGAAGCTTTCTTT. It yields the protein CATSAATGGNTEAFF.

The genes are TRBV28 and TRBJ1-2; D ambiguous. V lost 4 bases and J 7 bases, leaving 13 bases between the germline ends. Germline V gene data show CDR1 as MDHEN and CDR2 as SYDVKM. This CDR3 has 13 residues. The CDR3 sequence: CASSSPPRAGYTF. The CDR3 DNA reads TGTGCCAGCAGTTCCCCCCCGAGGGCTGGCTACACCTTC.

This rearrangement joins TRBV6-4 to TRBJ2-4, with 9 bases lining up with TRBD2. Germline-derived CDR1 and CDR2 are MRHNA and SNTAGT. This CDR3 is 15 amino acids long. The V gene end was trimmed by 7 bases and the J gene end by 0 bases; junction bases not matched to a gene: 4. The CDR3: CASKTSGVAKNIQYF. The DNA of the CDR3 is TGTGCCAGCAAGACTAGCGGAGTAGCCAAAAACATTCAGTACTTC.

This clone has just a few counts. The chain links TRBV5-1 to TRBJ2-5; 8 nucleotides align to TRBD2. With 4 bases clipped from V and 2 bases from J, the junction kept 10 bases outside the gene matches. The CDR3 length is 16 residues. CDR1 is SGHRS, CDR2 YFSETQ, per germline. CDR3 sequence: CASSPGAGASQETQYF. The CDR3 nucleotides are TGCGCCAGCAGCCCGGGAGCGGGGGCCAGTCAAGAGACCCAGTACTTC.

The chain combines TRBV4-1 with TRBJ1-4; D gene uncertain. Germline CDR1 MGHRA, CDR2 YSYEKL. With 1 base removed from V and 6 bases from J, the gap between germline ends came to 9 bases. The CDR3 runs to 14 residues. In DNA form, the CDR3 reads TGCGCCAGCAGCCAAGGATGGAGGGATGAAAAACTGTTTTTT. As protein: CASSQGWRDEKLFF.

This chain joins TRBV11-2 and TRBJ1-2; D gene unclear. Germline V gene sequence: CDR1 SGHAT, CDR2 FQNNGV. Between the trimmed V and J ends, which lost 0 bases and 4 bases, there was a span of 12 bases. The CDR3 sequence is 15 residues long. The CDR3 DNA is TGTGCCAGCAGCTTAGATCCCCGGGTCCCCTATGGCTACACCTTC. Encoded protein: CASSLDPRVPYGYTF.

CDR3 sequence (DNA): TGTGCCAGCAGCGTAACTTCCGCCGGCTCTGGAAACACCATATATTTT. Its protein is CASSVTSAGSGNTIYF. The V call is TRBV9, the J call TRBJ1-3; unclear D gene. CDR1 and CDR2 from the germline V gene are SGDLS and YYNGEE. This CDR3 comprises 16 residues. Between the trimmed V and J ends, which lost 1 base and 0 bases, there was a span of 11 bases.

This chain links TRBV5-5 with TRBJ1-2; D is unresolved. Germline CDR1 is SGHKS and CDR2 is YYEKEE (reference sequence). The V gene lost 4 bases and the J gene lost 9 bases, with 13 bases spanning the gap. CDR3 length: 12 amino acids. This CDR3 is CASSPIGWRYTF. For the CDR3, the DNA is TGTGCCAGCAGCCCCATCGGGTGGCGCTACACCTTC.

There are a few counts of this clone. The CDR3 DNA follows: TGTGCCAGCAGCTTGGATCGTGTCGGTGAAGCTTTCTTT. Its protein is CASSLDRVGEAFF. The chain recombines TRBV5-4 with TRBJ1-1; D uncertain. V was clipped by 0 bases and J by 7 bases, with 10 bases between them. Germline V gene lookup returns CDR1 SGHNT and CDR2 YYREEE (reference sequence). The CDR3 length is 13 residues.

The J gene is TRBJ1-5, the V gene TRBV4-3; the D gene is possibly TRBD1 (5 bases). V lost 1 base and J 7 bases, leaving 11 bases between the germline ends. Looked up from germline, CDR1 is LGHNA and CDR2 is YSLEER. This CDR3 spans 14 amino acids. The CDR3 protein is CASSQAPGVQPQHF. For the CDR3, the DNA is TGCGCCAGCAGCCAAGCCCCGGGGGTCCAGCCCCAGCATTTT.

The genes are TRBV3-1 (or the pseudogene TRBV3-2) and TRBJ2-2; a possible D gene is TRBD2 (6 bases). Germline V lookup: CDR1 LGHDT, CDR2 YNNKEL (reference sequence). V shed 6 bases and J shed 5 bases, with 16 bases lying between them. The CDR3 sequence is 15 residues long. As DNA, the CDR3 is TGTGCCAGCAGGGGCTGGGGAGGAAGTACCGGGGAGCTGTTTTTT. Protein: CASRGWGGSTGELFF.

The chain joins TRBV4-3 to TRBJ1-2, with 9 bases aligning to TRBD1. With 4 bases clipped from V and 2 bases from J, the junction kept 8 bases outside the gene matches. The germline gives CDR1 LGHNA, CDR2 YSLEER. This CDR3 is 16 amino acids long. CDR3 DNA: TGCGCCAGCAGCCGAGTACCCGGACAGGGGAACTATGGCTACACCTTC. Encoded protein: CASSRVPGQGNYGYTF.

This clone is a singleton in its sample. The chain joins TRBV11-3 to TRBJ2-1; D is uncertain. Germline V CDR1 and CDR2: SGHNT, YENEEA. V shed 3 bases and J shed 6 bases, with 9 bases lying between them. The CDR3 totals 13 residues. The CDR3 DNA reads TGTGCCAGCAGCTTTCGGTATCTCAATGAGCAGTTCTTC. Translation: CASSFRYLNEQFF.

This clone occurred a few times. The chain carries TRBV4-2 and TRBJ2-1; 11 positions agree with TRBD2. J gave up 0 bases and V 4 bases, and 14 bases lay outside the gene matches. CDR1 is LGHNA, CDR2 YNFKEQ, per germline. The CDR3 consists of 20 residues. This CDR3 is CASSRPTSGDYASSYNEQFF. In DNA form, the CDR3 reads TGTGCCAGCAGCCGCCCGACTAGCGGGGACTACGCGAGCTCCTACAATGAGCAGTTCTTC.